This T cell receptor (beta chain) is drawn from a study of blood T cell repertoires in COVID-19. CDR3 length: 15 amino acids. V gave up 1 base and J gave up 4 bases, with 14 bases separating them. The V gene's germline CDR1 is SEHNR and CDR2 FQNEAQ (reference sequence). The study counted Cohort 3 donors as recovered given two negative PCRs, clearance, or symptom resolution. Sequencing used immunoSEQ multiplex PCR; TCRdb keeps in-frame clones, though not all of them. The sample lists about 200,000 clones, around 82% occurring once. This TCR was recovered from a man in his forties who had recovered from COVID-19. The chain uses TRBV7-9 and TRBJ2-7, with a weak D call TRBD1 (6 bases). Sequencing input: PBMCs or T cells enriched from blood (not recorded which). The CDR3, as DNA: TGTGCCAGCAGCTTAGACAGGATGGGGGCATACGAGCAGTACTTC. This codes for CASSLDRMGAYEQYF. The full variable domain, in which reference TRBV7-9 and TRBJ2-7 provide the parts outside the CDR3, is DTGVSQNPRHKITKRGQNVTFRCDPISEHNRLYWYRQTLGQGPEFLTYFQNEAQLEKSRLLSDRFSAERPKGSFSTLEIQRTEQGDSAMYLCASSLDRMGAYEQYFGPGTRLTVT.